This TCR beta chain was sequenced during a study of T cell repertoires in cytomegalovirus infection. The CDR3 loop spans 16 amino acids. Trimming at V came to 1 base and at J to 6 bases, leaving 8 bases not matched to a gene. Worth noting for this clonotype: Its antigen is unidentified.

TCRdb analysed the reads with MiXCR anew, one entry per CDR3 protein. The table lists hundreds of thousands of distinct CDR3 sequences, 33% of them singletons, with 15% to 20% in the top ten. The input for sequencing was cultured PBMCs, taken from culture after CMV antigen stimulation. This sequence originates from a human donor in good health (CMV status not recorded). Some clones in this sample may be carry-over from other donors' samples. The genes are TRBV12-3 or TRBV12-4 and TRBJ1-5; 8 bases are a match to TRBD1. CDR3 nucleotides: TGTGCCAGCAGTTTAGGGGGGCAGGGGGCCGGTCAGCCCCAGCATTTT. This encodes CASSLGGQGAGQPQHF.